These T cell receptor beta chains were read from a single sample in a study of cytomegalovirus exposure and HLA in healthy donors. Measured with immunoSEQ multiplex PCR; TCRdb has only the in-frame clones, and not every one. The table has over 50,000 clones, about 90% seen once. The sample comprised PBMCs. The receptors were sampled from a man in his thirties or forties in good health and CMV-seropositive. Each CDR3 is given with its conserved first and last residue. The D gene is left open where the match is weak. Size is stated for part of the rows, as once, few or many counts, or as a class when the clone is expanded.

>TRBJ1-1|.|TRBV7-2|.
CASSLAMTVNTEAFF
TGTGCCAGCAGCTTAGCGATGACAGTGAACACTGAAGCTTTCTTT
>TRBJ2-1|TRBD1|TRBV2|.
CASSLQGNEQFF
TGTGCCAGCAGTTTACAGGGGAATGAGCAGTTCTTC
>TRBJ2-1|TRBD2|TRBV28|.
CASTSTSGSLNEQFF
TGTGCCAGCACCTCGACTAGCGGGAGTTTAAATGAGCAGTTCTTC
>TRBJ2-3|.|TRBV1|.
CTSSQARLPGRSQYF
TGCACCAGCAGCCAAGCTCGGCTCCCGGGTCGATCGCAGTATTTT
>TRBJ2-7|TRBD2|TRBV30|once
CAWSPWTRRVGDEQYF
TGTGCCTGGAGCCCCTGGACTAGAAGGGTCGGGGACGAGCAGTACTTC
>TRBJ2-1|.|TRBV5-1|.
CASSLAGVRQQFF
TGCGCCAGCAGCTTGGCAGGTGTTCGGCAGCAGTTCTTC
>TRBJ1-5|TRBD1|TRBV5-5|.
CASSLFDRGHQPQHF
TGTGCCAGCAGCTTGTTTGACAGGGGCCATCAGCCCCAGCATTTT
>TRBJ2-7|.|TRBV12-5|.
CASGLGIGDEQYF
TGTGCTAGTGGTTTGGGGATAGGGGACGAGCAGTACTTC
>TRBJ2-7|TRBD2|TRBV6-5|.
CASRTSGNYYEQYF
TGTGCCAGCCGGACTAGCGGGAATTACTACGAGCAGTACTTC
>TRBJ2-7|TRBD1|TRBV30|.
CAWRDRGKREQYF
TGTGCCTGGAGAGACAGGGGAAAACGCGAGCAGTACTTC
>TRBJ1-3|.|TRBV18|.
CASSPTYGNTIYF
TGTGCCAGCTCACCGACATATGGAAACACCATATATTTT
>TRBJ2-3|TRBD1|TRBV5-1|.
CASSIYPQGESTDTQYF
TGCGCCAGCAGCATTTACCCCCAGGGGGAAAGCACAGATACGCAGTATTTT
>TRBJ1-2|TRBD1|TRBV5-4|.
CASSSDSSTGSFSGYTF
TGTGCCAGCAGCTCGGACTCCTCGACAGGGTCCTTTAGCGGCTACACCTTC
>TRBJ2-2|.|TRBV4-3|.
CASSQVTRVGELFF
TGCGCCAGCAGCCAAGTTACTCGGGTCGGGGAGCTGTTTTTT
>TRBJ2-7|.|TRBV29-1|.
CSVAPSASYEQYF
TGCAGCGTTGCGCCTAGCGCATCCTACGAGCAGTACTTC
>TRBJ2-3|TRBD1|TRBV11-2|.
CASTLGQHTDTQYF
TGTGCCAGCACCCTGGGACAGCACACAGATACGCAGTATTTT
>TRBJ2-7|.|TRBV28|once
CASIGGTVSYEQYF
TGTGCCAGCATTGGGGGGACGGTTTCCTACGAGCAGTACTTC
>TRBJ1-5|TRBD1|TRBV6-1|once
CASTGQGNQPQHF
TGTGCCAGCACTGGACAGGGCAACCAGCCCCAGCATTTT
>TRBJ2-2|.|TRBV6-1|.
CASSEARWRTMETGELFF
TGTGCCAGCAGTGAAGCAAGGTGGAGAACGATGGAAACCGGGGAGCTGTTTTTT
>TRBJ2-3|TRBD2|TRBV7-9|.
CSSSLTSGMVDTQYF
TGTTCCAGCAGCTTGACTAGCGGGATGGTAGATACGCAGTATTTT
>TRBJ2-3|.|TRBV5-1|.
CASSFAVGGTDTQYF
TGCGCCAGCAGCTTCGCGGTCGGTGGCACAGATACGCAGTATTTT
>TRBJ2-7|.|TRBV15|.
CATSRGASSYEQYF
TGTGCCACCAGCAGGGGGGCGAGCTCCTACGAGCAGTACTTC
>TRBJ2-5|.|TRBV28|.
CASSFLTVGALPETQYF
TGTGCCAGCAGTTTCCTGACCGTGGGAGCGCTGCCAGAGACCCAGTACTTC
>TRBJ2-3|.|TRBV27|.
CASHRVGDTQYF
TGTGCCAGCCACAGGGTTGGAGATACGCAGTATTTT
>TRBJ2-1|TRBD1|TRBV4-3|.
CASSQRTGLEINEQFF
TGCGCCAGCAGCCAACGGACAGGGTTAGAGATAAATGAGCAGTTCTTC
>TRBJ2-1|TRBD1|TRBV6-5|.
CASSLRQGTYNEQFF
TGTGCCAGCAGCCTCCGACAGGGAACCTACAATGAGCAGTTCTTC
>TRBJ2-7|.|TRBV5-5|.
CASSQRGPLTTYEQYF
TGTGCCAGCAGTCAAAGGGGTCCTTTAACGACCTACGAGCAGTACTTC
>TRBJ2-3|.|TRBV4-3|.
CASSLTLGGTQYF
TGCGCCAGCAGCCTTACCCTGGGGGGTACGCAGTATTTT
>TRBJ1-1|TRBD1|TRBV28|once
CASSPPWTGVLDRYTEAFF
TGTGCCAGCAGTCCCCCTTGGACAGGGGTTCTCGACAGGTACACTGAAGCTTTCTTT